The subject of this entry is one TCR beta chain. The sample is drawn from a study of blood T cell repertoires in COVID-19. Study context: Samples taken during acute and convalescent COVID-19 were collected in the United States, Italy and Spain. T cells, B-cell-depleted T cells, or PBMCs supplied cDNA or gDNA.

CDR3 length equals 13 residues. Germline-derived CDR1 and CDR2 are LNHDA and SQIVND (reference sequence). J gave up 2 bases and V 6 bases, and 2 bases lay outside the gene matches. In the source study's methods: Reference gene primer amplification gave estimated nucleated cell counts. TCRdb's copy holds only in-frame clones and misses some; the assay was immunoSEQ multiplex PCR. From that table come the V and J calls and clone size; the DNA was used to work out D and trimming. The top ten hold approximately 7.6% of the sample, which has about 330,000 clones, 65% to 90% seen once. The receptor was isolated from a human donor in a cohort sampled during active COVID-19. Sequencing was carried out using peripheral blood. The V call is TRBV19, the J call TRBJ2-5; 8 bases agree with TRBD2. CDR3 loop: CASRPSGQETQYF. As DNA, the CDR3 is TGTGCCAGTAGGCCTAGCGGGCAAGAGACCCAGTACTTC.